This T cell receptor (beta chain) was recovered during a study of T cells in Graves' hyperthyroidism and ophthalmopathy. The CDR3 runs 11 residues. From germline, CDR1 is SGHRS and CDR2 YFSETQ. The hyperthyroidism patients had all been newly diagnosed, and their disease duration was under 2 months. Their ages ranged from 18 to 65 years. The blood was taken when hyperthyroidism was first diagnosed, before any ophthalmopathy symptoms showed up. There were TCR beta CDR3 regions amplified from RNA transcripts. Using the HTBI primer set, a first-round RT-PCR was run on the TCR CDR3. TCRdb passed the multiplex PCR reads through MiXCR, listing each CDR3 protein once. The sample records 370,000 or so distinct CDR3 sequences, less than 20% being singletons. As regards this clonotype: Possible read error: a much larger clone is one base away.

V is TRBV5-1 and J is TRBJ2-1; no definite D call. The sequencing input was blood. The clonotype comes from a woman between 18 and 29 years old with Graves' hyperthyroidism that later progressed to Graves' ophthalmopathy. The CDR3 spells CASSLNVERFF. CDR3 nucleotides: TGCGCCAGCAGCTTGAACGTCGAGCGGTTCTTC. Full variable domain (outside the CDR3, taken from reference TRBV5-1 and TRBJ2-1): KAGVTQTPRYLIKTRGQQVTLSCSPISGHRSVSWYQQTPGQGLQFLFEYFSETQRNKGNFPGRFSGRQFSNSRSEMNVSTLELGDSALYLCASSLNVERFFGPGTRLTVL.